The rows below give T cell receptor beta chains drawn from one sample of a study of T cells in Graves' hyperthyroidism and ophthalmopathy. In TCRdb, the multiplex PCR reads were re-called with MiXCR into one record per CDR3 protein. The sample contains approximately 610,000 distinct CDR3 sequences, approximately 15% of which appear only once. The sequencing input was blood. These receptor sequences come from a woman in her 40s with Graves' ophthalmopathy. Both conserved end residues are part of each CDR3. Each record gives: J gene, V gene, CDR3 protein.

TRBJ2-7 | TRBV28 | CASSLFEVPYEQYF
TRBJ2-5 | TRBV18 | CASSPGQKETQYF
TRBJ1-2 | TRBV29-1 | CSVGAGAQYYGYTF
TRBJ2-7 | TRBV30 | CAWNPSGSPYEQYF
TRBJ2-5 | TRBV7-2 | CASSPGHLRETQYF
TRBJ1-1 | TRBV27 | CASNLRKNTEAFF
TRBJ2-5 | TRBV12-3/TRBV12-4 | CASSPPGGAFETQYF
TRBJ2-5 | TRBV12-3/TRBV12-4 | CASKRQGKETQYF
TRBJ2-5 | TRBV12-3/TRBV12-4 | CASSVGQPGETQYF
TRBJ2-5 | TRBV7-2 | CASSPRPGAETQYF
TRBJ2-5 | TRBV12-3/TRBV12-4 | CASSRGLAGVKETQYF
TRBJ1-5 | TRBV28 | CASMEFKSNQPQHF
TRBJ2-2 | TRBV7-9 | CASSLEGDGELFF
TRBJ2-5 | TRBV12-3/TRBV12-4 | CASSPTSGGETQYF
TRBJ2-2 | TRBV29-1 | CSAKGTTVDTGELFF
TRBJ1-5 | TRBV12-3/TRBV12-4 | CASTTGTGSKQPQHF
TRBJ2-6 | TRBV6-2/TRBV6-3 | CASSYQGSTGANVLTF
TRBJ1-5 | TRBV6-5 | CASSWGAEDNQPQHF
TRBJ2-2 | TRBV20-1 | CSARKDYTGELFF
TRBJ2-1 | TRBV6-1 | CASSARHTLGSYNEQFF
TRBJ2-7 | TRBV4-1 | CASSQDTLNYEQYF
TRBJ1-2 | TRBV10-3 | CAISVDRGSGYTF
TRBJ1-1 | TRBV28 | CASTSAQANTEAFF
TRBJ1-6 | TRBV20-1 | CSALGTNNSPLHF
TRBJ1-2 | TRBV12-3/TRBV12-4 | CASSLREPNYGYTF
TRBJ1-3 | TRBV12-3/TRBV12-4 | CASRPRQDVLFSGNTIYF
TRBJ2-5 | TRBV12-3/TRBV12-4 | CASSLRQGFGETQYF
TRBJ1-2 | TRBV20-1 | CSAIGDPDGYTF
TRBJ1-2 | TRBV2 | CASSPGQGALGYTF
TRBJ2-7 | TRBV2 | CASSELRIGEQYF
TRBJ2-1 | TRBV5-1 | CASSLFDLYNEQFF
TRBJ2-5 | TRBV2 | CASTGNRGASLGETQYF
TRBJ1-2 | TRBV12-3/TRBV12-4 | CASSGSLKPNYGYTF
TRBJ2-7 | TRBV29-1 | CSVSRGGEQYF
TRBJ2-5 | TRBV6-2/TRBV6-3 | CASWGFGGTEETQYF
TRBJ2-7 | TRBV11-2 | CASSWPLYGEQYF
TRBJ1-1 | TRBV20-1 | CSARPNGQGGTEAFF
TRBJ1-1 | TRBV12-3/TRBV12-4 | CASSHRQGTGTEAFF
TRBJ1-1 | TRBV4-2 | CASSQQTGTNTEAFF
TRBJ1-3 | TRBV11-1 | CASSLNRLSSGNTIYF
TRBJ2-5 | TRBV2 | CASSDRDRVSETQYF
TRBJ2-4 | TRBV7-2 | CASSSVDGRDIQYF
TRBJ2-7 | TRBV9 | CASSVADRTYEQYF
TRBJ2-7 | TRBV6-5 | CASSYNRGYEQYF
TRBJ2-7 | TRBV20-1 | CSARGGKGNYEQYF
TRBJ2-5 | TRBV4-2 | CASSPGTSGSIETQYF
TRBJ2-5 | TRBV30 | CAWSPGLAGLQETQYF
TRBJ2-2 | TRBV5-1 | CASSSPGSTNTGELFF
TRBJ2-7 | TRBV6-5 | CASSADSPYEQYF
TRBJ2-2 | TRBV6-5 | CASSSTTPNTGELFF
TRBJ2-3 | TRBV6-1 | CVSRRSTGTDTQYF
TRBJ1-1 | TRBV20-1 | CSVRRLGAFF
TRBJ2-5 | TRBV7-9 | CASSPTDRGWETQYF
TRBJ1-1 | TRBV12-3/TRBV12-4 | CASSKYRGLSTEAFF
TRBJ1-3 | TRBV14 | CASSQPRQGPGNTIYF
TRBJ2-2 | TRBV30 | CAWTTPYTGELFF
TRBJ1-2 | TRBV6-5 | CASSYGQGQVAGYTF
TRBJ1-4 | TRBV6-5 | CASSYRGAGEKLFF
TRBJ2-3 | TRBV10-3 | CAIRQREGSTDTQYF
TRBJ2-7 | TRBV28 | CASSFLLAGYEQYF